The rows below give T cell receptor beta chains drawn from one sample of a study of regulatory T cells in long-lasting Graves disease. MiXCR was run by TCRdb on the multiplex PCR reads, yielding one entry per CDR3 protein. Of around 250,000 distinct CDR3 sequences in the sample, 20% to 25% were seen once. The sequenced sample was peripheral blood mononuclear cells (PBMCs), obtained at new diagnosis, from a patient treated with antithyroid drugs. The receptors were gathered from a female donor with Graves disease. Both conserved end residues are trimmed from each CDR3. A D gene is named only where the DNA matches it firmly. Clone size is not always given. Where it is, it says once, few, many or a class for expanded clones.

D: .
size: many
V: TRBV15
CDR3: ATSRGKEAPSGNTIY

D: TRBD2
size: .
V: TRBV6-1
CDR3: ASSDLAGDYNEQF

D: .
size: many
V: TRBV24-1
CDR3: ATSDPTVGAETQY

D: TRBD1
size: few
V: TRBV18
CDR3: ASSPGTGGVNEQY

D: TRBD2
size: many
V: TRBV7-8
CDR3: ASSQEASGSWTGELF

D: TRBD1
size: .
V: TRBV5-5
CDR3: ASSPGQGIQPQH

D: .
size: many
V: TRBV11-2
CDR3: ASSPAGRQRGELF

D: .
size: .
V: TRBV6-1
CDR3: ASSGGSGVNTEAF

D: .
size: many
V: TRBV7-9
CDR3: ASSYPEEDDTEAF

D: TRBD2
size: many
V: TRBV14
CDR3: ASSPGLADEQY

D: .
size: many
V: TRBV2
CDR3: ASSPGLRGDTQY

D: .
size: many
V: TRBV28
CDR3: ASSLQGFYEQY

D: TRBD1
size: many
V: TRBV12-3/TRBV12-4
CDR3: ASSSMDRQPQH

D: .
size: many
V: TRBV18
CDR3: ASSPSGSPNYGYT

D: .
size: many
V: TRBV2
CDR3: ASRTDSGSWEQY

D: .
size: .
V: TRBV5-1
CDR3: ASSFYICSARILAPDQLDTQY

D: TRBD2
size: .
V: TRBV12-5
CDR3: ASRLAGGTYEQY

D: .
size: .
V: TRBV15
CDR3: ATSRLGGLAVYNEQF

D: TRBD2
size: many
V: TRBV20-1
CDR3: SARDLGVTGGSTQF

D: TRBD1
size: many
V: TRBV3-1
CDR3: ASSQLTGTEAF

D: .
size: .
V: TRBV7-2
CDR3: ASSWRGGPNYGYT

D: .
size: many
V: TRBV7-2
CDR3: ASSFQGKISGNTIY